The clone carrying this TCR beta chain occurred many times. The investigators amplified TCR beta CDR3 regions from RNA transcripts. HTBI primers were used for first-round RT-PCR of the TCR CDR3. A single record per CDR3 protein comes from TCRdb applying MiXCR to the multiplex PCR reads. Here the sample spans 300,000 to 450,000 distinct CDR3 sequences, under 15% being singletons. The sample originates from a study of T cells in Graves' hyperthyroidism and ophthalmopathy. Trimming removed 3 bases from V and 2 bases from J, with 2 bases in between. Germline V CDR1 and CDR2: MNHEY, SMNVEV (reference sequence). The CDR3 sequence is 13 residues long.

The sequencing sample was made of blood. The rearrangement links TRBV27 to TRBJ2-6; D gene uncertain. The sequence was obtained from a woman aged 18-29 years with Graves' hyperthyroidism. The CDR3 sequence: CASSFTGANVLTF. CDR3 bases: TGTGCCAGCAGTTTCACTGGGGCCAACGTCCTGACTTTC.